A selection of T cell receptor beta chains follows, all from one sample in a study of molecular identifiers for immune sequencing clone quantification. TCRdb re-analysed the PCR reads in MiXCR, keeping a single row per CDR3 protein. This repertoire shows about 500,000 distinct CDR3 sequences, about 25% found once; its top ten account for 0.7% to 0.9%. The sequencing sample was made of naive CD8+ T cells from blood, with Jurkat cell RNA spiked in. These receptors all come from a human donor in good health. Some libraries in this study had Jurkat cell RNA spiked in. Both conserved end residues are part of each CDR3. The order of the fields is D gene, clone size, V gene, J gene, CDR3 DNA, CDR3 protein. A D gene is named only where the DNA matches it firmly. Only part of the rows carry a size: once, few, many, or a class if the clone is expanded.

d_call: TRBD2; clone_size: -; v_call: TRBV24-1; j_call: TRBJ2-5; cdr3_nt: TGTGCCACTGCCGGGACTAGCGGTCAAGAGCCCCAGTACTTC; cdr3_aa: CATAGTSGQEPQYF
d_call: TRBD2; clone_size: few; v_call: TRBV20-1; j_call: TRBJ2-7; cdr3_nt: TGCAGTGCTAGCGGAGGACTAGCGGGAGCGTTCCTATACGAGCAGTACTTC; cdr3_aa: CSASGGLAGAFLYEQYF
d_call: -; clone_size: -; v_call: TRBV6-5; j_call: TRBJ1-5; cdr3_nt: TGTGCCAGCAGTTACGCGGGGGGGGGGAATCAGCCCCAGCATTTT; cdr3_aa: CASSYAGGGNQPQHF
d_call: -; clone_size: -; v_call: TRBV2; j_call: TRBJ2-5; cdr3_nt: TGTGCCAGCAGTGATGGGCGGGGTCAAGAGACCCAGTACTTC; cdr3_aa: CASSDGRGQETQYF
d_call: -; clone_size: -; v_call: TRBV20-1; j_call: TRBJ2-4; cdr3_nt: TGCAGTGCAGATTCAGGAATGAAGAACATTCAGTACTTC; cdr3_aa: CSADSGMKNIQYF
d_call: -; clone_size: -; v_call: TRBV3-1; j_call: TRBJ1-1; cdr3_nt: TGTGCCAGCAGCCAAGGACAACAGGGTTGGTTTGGAGCTTTCTTT; cdr3_aa: CASSQGQQGWFGAFF
d_call: -; clone_size: few; v_call: TRBV7-9; j_call: TRBJ2-5; cdr3_nt: TGTGCCAGCAGCTTAAATTCTGGGTGGGAAGAGACCCAGTACTTC; cdr3_aa: CASSLNSGWEETQYF
d_call: -; clone_size: many; v_call: TRBV5-1; j_call: TRBJ2-5; cdr3_nt: TGCGCCAGCAGCCAACCGCCCGACAGGATCCAAGAGACCCAGTACTTC; cdr3_aa: CASSQPPDRIQETQYF
d_call: -; clone_size: -; v_call: TRBV3-1; j_call: TRBJ2-1; cdr3_nt: TGTGCCAGCAGCCAAGAAAAACTTAGCAGGAAACTGTTCTTC; cdr3_aa: CASSQEKLSRKLFF
d_call: TRBD2; clone_size: few; v_call: TRBV20-1; j_call: TRBJ2-5; cdr3_nt: TGCAGTGCTAGCGGGAGGGATTGGTACCAAGAGACCCAGTACTTC; cdr3_aa: CSASGRDWYQETQYF
d_call: TRBD1; clone_size: -; v_call: TRBV20-1; j_call: TRBJ2-5; cdr3_nt: TGCAGTGCTAGAGATTCCCCGCCCGGACAGGTGTACGAGACCCAGTACTTC; cdr3_aa: CSARDSPPGQVYETQYF
d_call: -; clone_size: -; v_call: TRBV3-1; j_call: TRBJ2-3; cdr3_nt: TGTGCCAGCAGCCAAGTCGGCTGGAGCGCAGATACGCAGTATTTT; cdr3_aa: CASSQVGWSADTQYF
d_call: -; clone_size: many; v_call: TRBV5-1; j_call: TRBJ2-3; cdr3_nt: TGCGCCACCCGTTGGGGTGAGACAGATACGCAGTATTTT; cdr3_aa: CATRWGETDTQYF
d_call: TRBD2; clone_size: few; v_call: TRBV6-2/TRBV6-3; j_call: TRBJ2-7; cdr3_nt: TGTGCCAGCAGCTCGGCGGGAGCGGGTGAGCAGTACTTC; cdr3_aa: CASSSAGAGEQYF
d_call: TRBD1; clone_size: -; v_call: TRBV7-6; j_call: TRBJ2-7; cdr3_nt: TGTGCCAGCAGCTTAGCGGCAGGGGGCTCTAGGTACGAGCAGTACTTC; cdr3_aa: CASSLAAGGSRYEQYF
d_call: -; clone_size: few; v_call: TRBV6-2/TRBV6-3; j_call: TRBJ1-1; cdr3_nt: TGTGCCAGCAGAAACCCGCGGGAGGGGAAAACTGAAGCTTTCTTT; cdr3_aa: CASRNPREGKTEAFF
d_call: -; clone_size: few; v_call: TRBV7-2; j_call: TRBJ1-5; cdr3_nt: TGCGCCAGCAGCCACGCGGACACTGGGGGGTTTCCGCCCCAGCATTTT; cdr3_aa: CASSHADTGGFPPQHF
d_call: TRBD1; clone_size: few; v_call: TRBV5-1; j_call: TRBJ2-7; cdr3_nt: TGCGCCAGCAGCCCAATAAACTCTGGGACAGGGTCCTACGAGCAGTACTTC; cdr3_aa: CASSPINSGTGSYEQYF
d_call: -; clone_size: few; v_call: TRBV19; j_call: TRBJ2-7; cdr3_nt: TGTGCCAGTAGTATGTCGGGCGGTTACTGGTACGAGCAGTACTTC; cdr3_aa: CASSMSGGYWYEQYF
d_call: -; clone_size: -; v_call: TRBV2; j_call: TRBJ1-2; cdr3_nt: TGTGCCAGCAGTATTACGGACTGGAACTATGGCTACACCTTC; cdr3_aa: CASSITDWNYGYTF
d_call: -; clone_size: few; v_call: TRBV6-6; j_call: TRBJ2-2; cdr3_nt: TGTGCCAGCACCCACGGTGGGGGCGGAACCGGGGAGCTGTTTTTT; cdr3_aa: CASTHGGGGTGELFF
d_call: -; clone_size: many; v_call: TRBV19; j_call: TRBJ1-1; cdr3_nt: TGTGCCAGTAGTCTCGGACAGTCAATGAACACTGAAGCTTTCTTT; cdr3_aa: CASSLGQSMNTEAFF
d_call: -; clone_size: few; v_call: TRBV24-1; j_call: TRBJ2-3; cdr3_nt: TGTGCCACCAGTGATGCCGTTTTCGGGGAGTCGGATACGCAGTATTTT; cdr3_aa: CATSDAVFGESDTQYF
d_call: -; clone_size: many; v_call: TRBV4-3; j_call: TRBJ2-3; cdr3_nt: TGCGCCAGCAGCCAAGTGATAGGGGCCGGCACAGATACGCAGTATTTT; cdr3_aa: CASSQVIGAGTDTQYF
d_call: TRBD2; clone_size: -; v_call: TRBV3-1; j_call: TRBJ2-7; cdr3_nt: TGTGCCAGCAGCCCAGGACTAGCGGGGGGTCTGACTGGCGAGCAGTACTTC; cdr3_aa: CASSPGLAGGLTGEQYF
d_call: TRBD2; clone_size: -; v_call: TRBV5-1; j_call: TRBJ2-1; cdr3_nt: TGCGCCAGCAGCCGCGGACTAGCGGGAGGGATGTCCTACAATGAGCAGTTCTTC; cdr3_aa: CASSRGLAGGMSYNEQFF
d_call: TRBD2; clone_size: many; v_call: TRBV7-2; j_call: TRBJ2-7; cdr3_nt: TGTGCCAGCAGCTCACAACTAGCGGGGGCCTACGAGCAGTACTTC; cdr3_aa: CASSSQLAGAYEQYF
d_call: -; clone_size: few; v_call: TRBV11-3; j_call: TRBJ2-3; cdr3_nt: TGTGCCAGCAGCGGGGGGCGGGGAAGCACAGATACGCAGTATTTT; cdr3_aa: CASSGGRGSTDTQYF
d_call: -; clone_size: once; v_call: TRBV15; j_call: TRBJ2-1; cdr3_nt: TGTGCCACCAGCAAAGGGACAACCTCCTACAATGAGCAGTTCTTC; cdr3_aa: CATSKGTTSYNEQFF
d_call: TRBD2; clone_size: many; v_call: TRBV28; j_call: TRBJ2-3; cdr3_nt: TGTGCCAGCAGCCTACTAGCGGGCCCTAGATATACGCAGTATTTT; cdr3_aa: CASSLLAGPRYTQYF
d_call: TRBD1; clone_size: -; v_call: TRBV19; j_call: TRBJ1-1; cdr3_nt: TGTGCCAGTAGGACAGGGAGCCCTGAAGCTTTCTTT; cdr3_aa: CASRTGSPEAFF
d_call: -; clone_size: many; v_call: TRBV7-9; j_call: TRBJ2-3; cdr3_nt: TGTGCCAGCAGTCACACTAGTCACACAGATACGCAGTATTTT; cdr3_aa: CASSHTSHTDTQYF
d_call: -; clone_size: many; v_call: TRBV30; j_call: TRBJ2-1; cdr3_nt: TGTGCCTGGAGCCCAACAGGGTTATCCTACAATGAGCAGTTCTTC; cdr3_aa: CAWSPTGLSYNEQFF
d_call: -; clone_size: few; v_call: TRBV7-9; j_call: TRBJ1-2; cdr3_nt: TGTGCCACCGACCTTAGGACGGCGGGGAACTATGGCTACACCTTC; cdr3_aa: CATDLRTAGNYGYTF
d_call: TRBD1; clone_size: -; v_call: TRBV9; j_call: TRBJ2-7; cdr3_nt: TGTGCCAGCAGCGGGCGACTCACAGGGGCCCAGTACTTC; cdr3_aa: CASSGRLTGAQYF
d_call: -; clone_size: -; v_call: TRBV28; j_call: TRBJ2-1; cdr3_nt: TGTGCCAGCAGACCACCGGGACTTACTCACAATGAGCAGTTCTTC; cdr3_aa: CASRPPGLTHNEQFF
d_call: TRBD1; clone_size: -; v_call: TRBV5-4; j_call: TRBJ2-3; cdr3_nt: TGTGCCAGCAGCTTGTTGTGGAAGGCGGGACAGGGGGAAGCAGATACGCAGTATTTT; cdr3_aa: CASSLLWKAGQGEADTQYF
d_call: -; clone_size: -; v_call: TRBV20-1; j_call: TRBJ2-7; cdr3_nt: TGCAGTGCCCGGACTGTTAACGGCTACGAGCAGTACTTC; cdr3_aa: CSARTVNGYEQYF
d_call: -; clone_size: few; v_call: TRBV12-3/TRBV12-4; j_call: TRBJ2-5; cdr3_nt: TGTGCCAGCAGGGAGGACATCCAAGAGACCCAGTACTTC; cdr3_aa: CASREDIQETQYF
d_call: -; clone_size: -; v_call: TRBV29-1; j_call: TRBJ1-5; cdr3_nt: TGCAGCGGTTGGGTTTCCGGTCAGCCCCAGCATTTT; cdr3_aa: CSGWVSGQPQHF
d_call: -; clone_size: -; v_call: TRBV5-6; j_call: TRBJ1-1; cdr3_nt: TGTGCCGGCAGCAAATGGACGGGGGAGGGAACTGAAGCTTTCTTT; cdr3_aa: CAGSKWTGEGTEAFF
d_call: TRBD2; clone_size: many; v_call: TRBV7-2; j_call: TRBJ2-3; cdr3_nt: TGTGCCAGCAGCAGACTAGCAGATAGCACAGATACGCAGTATTTT; cdr3_aa: CASSRLADSTDTQYF
d_call: TRBD2; clone_size: many; v_call: TRBV12-3/TRBV12-4; j_call: TRBJ2-3; cdr3_nt: TGTGCCAGCAGTTTAGGCCCCCCCAGCGGGAGCGCGAATACGCAGTATTTT; cdr3_aa: CASSLGPPSGSANTQYF
d_call: -; clone_size: -; v_call: TRBV19; j_call: TRBJ1-2; cdr3_nt: TGTGCCAGTACCGAAAACACTGCAAGACCAACCCGGGATGGCTACACCTTC; cdr3_aa: CASTENTARPTRDGYTF
d_call: -; clone_size: many; v_call: TRBV7-9; j_call: TRBJ2-2; cdr3_nt: TGTGCCAGCACCCCCAGGGAGACCGGGGAGCTGTTTTTT; cdr3_aa: CASTPRETGELFF
d_call: -; clone_size: many; v_call: TRBV7-9; j_call: TRBJ2-7; cdr3_nt: TGTGCCAGCAGCTTAGTCGGGCCTGAGCAGTACTTC; cdr3_aa: CASSLVGPEQYF
d_call: -; clone_size: -; v_call: TRBV5-4; j_call: TRBJ2-5; cdr3_nt: TGTGCCAGCAGCTTGGCCATCGAAGGGGAGACCCAGTACTTC; cdr3_aa: CASSLAIEGETQYF
d_call: -; clone_size: -; v_call: TRBV5-1; j_call: TRBJ1-1; cdr3_nt: TGCGCCAGCAGCCCGGGACCGATGAACCCTGAAGCTTTCTTT; cdr3_aa: CASSPGPMNPEAFF
d_call: -; clone_size: many; v_call: TRBV4-3; j_call: TRBJ2-7; cdr3_nt: TGCGCCAGCAGCCAAGCCTACGGGGCTCGCTACGAGCAGTACTTC; cdr3_aa: CASSQAYGARYEQYF